This entry is about one TCR beta chain. Its specificity is not known. Germline V CDR1 and CDR2: SGHRS, YFSETQ. The CDR3 covers 16 residues. V lost 2 bases, J lost 4 bases, and 7 bases stayed unmatched. These data come from a study of T cell responses to AZD1222 COVID-19 vaccine. The study's findings and limits: The study reported that nearly half of spike-specific TCRs target unmutated variant regions. Baseline seropositives among AZD1222 recipients totaled only five to seven. Clonal diversity may have been underestimated, and the donors were mostly white British, with more females than males.

Method: immunoSEQ multiplex PCR; TCRdb's copy keeps in-frame clones and lacks some. The sample lists about 140,000 clones, roughly 90% occurring once. This sequence joins TRBV5-1 and TRBJ2-1, with TRBD2 matching 9 bases. The receptor comes from an adult in good health. Sequences were derived from peripheral blood, sampled on day 0 of AZD1222 vaccination. This CDR3 is CASSLQAGGGYNEQFF. In DNA, the CDR3 is TGCGCCAGCAGCTTACAAGCGGGAGGAGGTTACAATGAGCAGTTCTTC.